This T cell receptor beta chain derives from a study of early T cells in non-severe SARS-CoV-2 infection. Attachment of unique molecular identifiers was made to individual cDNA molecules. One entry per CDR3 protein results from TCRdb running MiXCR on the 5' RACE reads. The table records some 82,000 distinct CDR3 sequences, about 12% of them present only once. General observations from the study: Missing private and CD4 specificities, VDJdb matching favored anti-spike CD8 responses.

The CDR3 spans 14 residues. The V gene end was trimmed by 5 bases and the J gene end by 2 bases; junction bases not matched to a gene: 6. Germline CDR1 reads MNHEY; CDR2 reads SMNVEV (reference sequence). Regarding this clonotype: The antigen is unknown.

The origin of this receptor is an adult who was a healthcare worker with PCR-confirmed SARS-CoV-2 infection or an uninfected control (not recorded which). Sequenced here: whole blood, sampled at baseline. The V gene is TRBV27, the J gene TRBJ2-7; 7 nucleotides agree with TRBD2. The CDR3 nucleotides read TGTGCCAGCAGTCTTCAGCGGGGTCCCTACGAGCAGTACTTC. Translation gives CASSLQRGPYEQYF.